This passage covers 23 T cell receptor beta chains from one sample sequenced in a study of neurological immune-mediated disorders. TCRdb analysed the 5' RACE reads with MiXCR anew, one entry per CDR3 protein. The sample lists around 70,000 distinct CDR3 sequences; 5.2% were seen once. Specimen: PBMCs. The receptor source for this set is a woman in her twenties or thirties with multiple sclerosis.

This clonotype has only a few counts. CDR3 loop: CASSLGTGGAGAAGELFF. CDR3 in DNA: TGTGCCAGCAGCCTTGGGACAGGGGGCGCGGGGGCGGCCGGGGAGCTGTTTTTT. V and J are TRBV6-5 and TRBJ2-2, with 12 bases aligning to TRBD1. The germline V gene encodes CDR1 MNHEY and CDR2 SVGAGI. J was trimmed by 6 bases and V by 6 bases; bases with no gene match: 14. The CDR3 spans 18 residues.

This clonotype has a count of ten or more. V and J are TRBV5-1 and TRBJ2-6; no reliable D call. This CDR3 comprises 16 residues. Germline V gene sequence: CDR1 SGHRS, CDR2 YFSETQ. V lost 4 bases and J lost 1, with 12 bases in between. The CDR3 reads CASSRTQSSGANVLTF. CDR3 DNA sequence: TGCGCCAGCAGCCGAACACAATCATCTGGGGCCAACGTCCTGACTTTC.

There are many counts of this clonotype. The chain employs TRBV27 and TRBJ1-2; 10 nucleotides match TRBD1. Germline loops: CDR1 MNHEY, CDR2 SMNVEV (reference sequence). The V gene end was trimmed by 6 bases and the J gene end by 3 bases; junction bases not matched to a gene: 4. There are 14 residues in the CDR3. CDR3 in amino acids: CASSFGTGDYGYTF. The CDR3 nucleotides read TGTGCCAGCAGCTTCGGGACAGGGGACTATGGCTACACCTTC.

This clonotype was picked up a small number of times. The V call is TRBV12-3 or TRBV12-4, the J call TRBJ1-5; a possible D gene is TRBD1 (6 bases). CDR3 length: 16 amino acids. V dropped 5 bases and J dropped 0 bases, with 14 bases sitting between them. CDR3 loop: CASSKDPGASNQPQHF. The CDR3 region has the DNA TGTGCCAGCAGTAAAGACCCAGGGGCTAGCAATCAGCCCCAGCATTTT.

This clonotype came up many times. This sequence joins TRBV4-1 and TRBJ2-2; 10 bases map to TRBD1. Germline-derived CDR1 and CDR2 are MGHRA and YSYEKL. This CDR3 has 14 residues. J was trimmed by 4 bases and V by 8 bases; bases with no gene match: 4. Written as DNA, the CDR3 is TGCGCCAGCGGACAGGGGGGAGGCACCGGGGAGCTGTTTTTT. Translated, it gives CASGQGGGTGELFF.

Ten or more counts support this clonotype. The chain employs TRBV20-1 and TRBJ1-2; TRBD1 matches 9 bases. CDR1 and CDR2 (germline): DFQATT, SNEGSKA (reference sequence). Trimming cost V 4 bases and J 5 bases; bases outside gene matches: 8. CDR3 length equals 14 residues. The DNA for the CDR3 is TGCAGTGCTACAAAACCGGGACAGGGATATGGCTACACCTTC. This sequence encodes CSATKPGQGYGYTF.

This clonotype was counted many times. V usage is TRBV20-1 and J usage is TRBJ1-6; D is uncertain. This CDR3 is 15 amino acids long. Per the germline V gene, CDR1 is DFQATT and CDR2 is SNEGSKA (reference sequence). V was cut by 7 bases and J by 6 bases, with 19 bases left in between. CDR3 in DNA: TGCAGTGTCTCGAAATCGGGGTCCCCTAATTCACCCCTCCACTTT. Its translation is CSVSKSGSPNSPLHF.

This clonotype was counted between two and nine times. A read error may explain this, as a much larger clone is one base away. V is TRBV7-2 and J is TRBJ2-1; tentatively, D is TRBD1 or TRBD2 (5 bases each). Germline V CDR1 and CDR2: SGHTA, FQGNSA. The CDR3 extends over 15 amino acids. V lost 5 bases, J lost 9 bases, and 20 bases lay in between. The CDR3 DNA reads TGTGCCAGCAGCGCCCCGGGGCGCATAGGCAGTGAGCAGTTCTTC. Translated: CASSAPGRIGSEQFF.

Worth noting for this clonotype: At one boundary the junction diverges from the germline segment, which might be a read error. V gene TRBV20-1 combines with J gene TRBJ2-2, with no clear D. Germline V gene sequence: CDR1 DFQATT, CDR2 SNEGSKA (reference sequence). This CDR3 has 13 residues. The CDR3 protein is CSAYDPNAGELFF. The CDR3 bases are TGCAGTGCTTATGACCCGAACGCCGGGGAGCTGTTTTTT.

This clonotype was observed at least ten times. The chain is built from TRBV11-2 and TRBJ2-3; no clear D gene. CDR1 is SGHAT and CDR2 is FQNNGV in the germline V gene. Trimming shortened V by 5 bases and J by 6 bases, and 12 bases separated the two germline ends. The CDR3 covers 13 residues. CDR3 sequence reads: CASSNHPDDTQYF. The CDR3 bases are TGTGCCAGCAGCAACCACCCCGACGATACGCAGTATTTT.

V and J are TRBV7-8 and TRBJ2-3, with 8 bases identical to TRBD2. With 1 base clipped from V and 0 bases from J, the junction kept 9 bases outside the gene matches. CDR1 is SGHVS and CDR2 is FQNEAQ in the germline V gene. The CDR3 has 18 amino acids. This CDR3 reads CASSLGGLGGGSTDTQYF. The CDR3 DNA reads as TGTGCCAGCAGCTTAGGAGGGCTCGGCGGGGGGAGCACAGATACGCAGTATTTT.

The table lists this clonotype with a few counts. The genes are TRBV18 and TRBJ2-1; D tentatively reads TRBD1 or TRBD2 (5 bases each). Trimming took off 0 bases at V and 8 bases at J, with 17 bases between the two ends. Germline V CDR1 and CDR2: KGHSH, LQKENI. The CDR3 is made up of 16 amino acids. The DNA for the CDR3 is TGTGCCAGCTCACCACCGGGACGAAATAATGGTGATGAGCAGTTCTTC. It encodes CASSPPGRNNGDEQFF.

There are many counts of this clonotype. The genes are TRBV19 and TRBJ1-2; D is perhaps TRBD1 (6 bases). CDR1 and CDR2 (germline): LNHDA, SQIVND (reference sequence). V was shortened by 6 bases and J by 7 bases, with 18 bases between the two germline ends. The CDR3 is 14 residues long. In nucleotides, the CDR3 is TGTGCCAGTAGCGACTCCCGGGACATTGCTGGCTACACCTTC. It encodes CASSDSRDIAGYTF.

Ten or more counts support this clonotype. CDR3 protein: CSARVPQGTYGYTF. The CDR3 bases are TGCAGTGCTAGAGTCCCGCAGGGAACCTATGGCTACACCTTC. The gene calls are TRBV20-1 and TRBJ1-2; D perhaps matches TRBD1 (5 bases). V shed 1 base and J shed 4 bases, with 13 bases lying between them. Germline CDR1 DFQATT, CDR2 SNEGSKA (reference sequence). The CDR3 has 14 amino acids.

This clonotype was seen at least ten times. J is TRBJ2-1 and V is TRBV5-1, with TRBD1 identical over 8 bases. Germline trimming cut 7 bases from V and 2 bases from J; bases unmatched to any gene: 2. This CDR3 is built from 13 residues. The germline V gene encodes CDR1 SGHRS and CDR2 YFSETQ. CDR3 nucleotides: TGCGCCAGCGGACAGGGTACCTACAATGAGCAGTTCTTC. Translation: CASGQGTYNEQFF.

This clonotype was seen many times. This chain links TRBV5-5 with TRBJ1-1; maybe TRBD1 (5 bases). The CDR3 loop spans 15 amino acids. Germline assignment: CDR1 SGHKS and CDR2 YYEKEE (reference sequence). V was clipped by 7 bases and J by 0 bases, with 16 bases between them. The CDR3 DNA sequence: TGTGCCAGCCATCTTTTATGGGACCTGAACACTGAAGCTTTCTTT. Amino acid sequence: CASHLLWDLNTEAFF. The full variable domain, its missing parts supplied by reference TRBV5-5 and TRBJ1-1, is DAGVTQSPTHLIKTRGQQVTLRCSPISGHKSVSWYQQVLGQGPQFIFQYYEKEERGRGNFPDRFSARQFPNYSSELNVNALLLGDSALYLCASHLLWDLNTEAFFGQGTRLTVV.

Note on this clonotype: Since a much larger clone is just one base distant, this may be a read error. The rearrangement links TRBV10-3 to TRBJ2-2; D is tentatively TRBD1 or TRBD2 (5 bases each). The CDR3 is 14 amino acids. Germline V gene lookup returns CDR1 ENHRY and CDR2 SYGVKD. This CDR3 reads CAITIQGDTGERFF. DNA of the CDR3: TGTGCCATCACAATTCAGGGCGACACCGGGGAGCGGTTTTTT.

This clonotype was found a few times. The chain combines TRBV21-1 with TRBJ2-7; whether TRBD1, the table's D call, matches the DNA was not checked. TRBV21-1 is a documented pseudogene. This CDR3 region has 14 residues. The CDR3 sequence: CASSKCPGGSEQYF. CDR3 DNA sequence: TGTGCCAGCAGCAAATGTCCGGGGGGGAGCGAGCAGTACTTC.

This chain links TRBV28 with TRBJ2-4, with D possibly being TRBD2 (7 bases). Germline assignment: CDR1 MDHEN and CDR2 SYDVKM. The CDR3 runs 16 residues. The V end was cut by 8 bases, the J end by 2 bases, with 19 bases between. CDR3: CASGISGTSTKNIQYF. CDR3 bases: TGTGCCAGCGGGATAAGCGGGACATCAACCAAAAACATTCAGTACTTC.

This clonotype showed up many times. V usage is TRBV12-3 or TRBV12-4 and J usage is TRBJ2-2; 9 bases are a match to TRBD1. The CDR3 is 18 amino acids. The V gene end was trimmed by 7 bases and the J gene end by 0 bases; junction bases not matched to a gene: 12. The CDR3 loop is CASKLQGATYANTGELFF. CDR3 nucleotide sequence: TGTGCCAGCAAACTACAGGGGGCAACTTACGCGAACACCGGGGAGCTGTTTTTT.

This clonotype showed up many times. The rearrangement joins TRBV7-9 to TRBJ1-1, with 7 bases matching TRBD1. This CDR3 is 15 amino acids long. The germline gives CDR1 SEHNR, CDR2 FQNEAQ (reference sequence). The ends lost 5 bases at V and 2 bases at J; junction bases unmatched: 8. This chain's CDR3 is CASSPADRFNTEAFF. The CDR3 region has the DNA TGTGCCAGCAGCCCCGCGGACAGGTTCAACACTGAAGCTTTCTTT.

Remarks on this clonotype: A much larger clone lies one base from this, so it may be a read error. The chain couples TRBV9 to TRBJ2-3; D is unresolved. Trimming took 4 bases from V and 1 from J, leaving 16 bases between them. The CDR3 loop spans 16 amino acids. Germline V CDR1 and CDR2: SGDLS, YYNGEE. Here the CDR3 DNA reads TGTGCCAGCAGCCCCCGACCCCCGAGAGGCACAGATACGCAGTATTTT. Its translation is CASSPRPPRGTDTQYF. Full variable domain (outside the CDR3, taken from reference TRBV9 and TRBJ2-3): DSGVTQTPKHLITATGQRVTLRCSPRSGDLSVYWYQQSLDQGLQFLIQYYNGEERAKGNILERFSAQQFPDLHSELNLSSLELGDSALYFCASSPRPPRGTDTQYFGPGTRLTVL.

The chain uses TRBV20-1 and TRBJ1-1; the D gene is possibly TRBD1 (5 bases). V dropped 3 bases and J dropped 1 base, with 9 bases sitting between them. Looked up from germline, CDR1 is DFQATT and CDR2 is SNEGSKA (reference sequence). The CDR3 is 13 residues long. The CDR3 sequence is CSASGAGNTEAFF. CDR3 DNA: TGCAGTGCTAGCGGGGCGGGGAACACTGAAGCTTTCTTT.